Below are 30 T cell receptor beta chains sequenced from a single sample in a study of blood T cell repertoires in COVID-19. Method: immunoSEQ multiplex PCR; TCRdb's copy keeps in-frame clones and lacks some. The table includes under 300,000 clones, around nine tenths detected once. Source material: peripheral blood. Receptor source: a woman between 40 and 55 years old who had recovered from COVID-19.

The chain combines TRBV28 with TRBJ1-5; D possibly corresponds to TRBD1 (6 bases). The V end lost 6 bases, the J end lost 0 bases, and 12 bases lay between the germline ends. Germline V gene data show CDR1 as MDHEN and CDR2 as SYDVKM. The CDR3 consists of 15 residues. This CDR3 reads CASRNQGYSNQPQHF. DNA for the CDR3: TGTGCCAGCAGGAACCAGGGGTATAGCAATCAGCCCCAGCATTTT.

The V gene is TRBV2, the J gene TRBJ2-2; TRBD2 is a possible D gene (6 bases). The CDR3 extends over 14 amino acids. V gave up 6 bases and J gave up 1 base, with 9 bases separating them. Germline CDR1 is SNHLY and CDR2 is FYNNEI. For the CDR3, the DNA is TGTGCCAGCAGCGGGGGACGGAACACCGGGGAGCTGTTTTTT. Protein: CASSGGRNTGELFF. The full variable domain, with the rest looked up from reference TRBV2 and TRBJ2-2, is EPEVTQTPSHQVTQMGQEVILRCVPISNHLYFYWYRQILGQKVEFLVSFYNNEISEKSEIFDDQFSVERPDGSNFTLKIRSTKLEDSAMYFCASSGGRNTGELFFGEGSRLTVL.

On this clone: Distinct nucleotide sequences in the sample also encode this CDR3. The chain employs TRBV5-1 and TRBJ2-1, with TRBD2 matching 12 bases. Germline CDR1 and CDR2: SGHRS and YFSETQ. This CDR3 has 14 amino acids. With V trimmed by 4 bases and J by 6 bases, 2 bases remained unmatched. This chain's CDR3 is CASSPGLAGNEQFF. CDR3 coding DNA: TGCGCCAGCAGCCCGGGACTAGCGGGCAATGAGCAGTTCTTC. Based on the CDR3 plus reference TRBV5-1 and TRBJ2-1, the full variable domain is KAGVTQTPRYLIKTRGQQVTLSCSPISGHRSVSWYQQTPGQGLQFLFEYFSETQRNKGNFPGRFSGRQFSNSRSEMNVSTLELGDSALYLCASSPGLAGNEQFFGPGTRLTVL.

The gene calls are TRBV18 and TRBJ1-5, with D possibly being TRBD1 (6 bases). V was cut by 6 bases and J by 7 bases, with 22 bases left in between. The germline V gene encodes CDR1 KGHSH and CDR2 LQKENI. The CDR3 has 16 residues. The CDR3 sequence: CASSLGGGGVRQPQHF. The CDR3 DNA reads as TGTGCCAGCTCCCTCGGGGGAGGGGGTGTTCGGCAGCCCCAGCATTTT.

CDR3 protein: CASSIGLDSPLHF. CDR3 nucleotide sequence: TGTGCCAGTAGTATAGGACTTGATTCACCCCTCCACTTT. The genes are TRBV19 and TRBJ1-6; D is undetermined. The CDR3 contains 13 residues. The V and J ends lost 1 base and 8 bases respectively, with 6 bases between them. Germline V CDR1 and CDR2: LNHDA, SQIVND (reference sequence).

The V call is TRBV23-1, the J call TRBJ1-4; D is ambiguous. TRBV23-1 is labeled an ORF, and its function is uncertain. Trimming shortened V by 3 bases and J by 3 bases, and 8 bases separated the two germline ends. The length of the CDR3 is 14 residues. This CDR3 reads CASSHPLANEKLFF. Here the CDR3 DNA reads TGCGCCAGCAGTCACCCGCTAGCTAATGAAAAACTGTTTTTT.

The chain carries TRBV27 and TRBJ1-6, with D perhaps matching TRBD1 (5 bases). Germline V lookup: CDR1 MNHEY, CDR2 SMNVEV (reference sequence). The CDR3 has 15 amino acids. Trimming left V 6 bases short and J 11 bases short, with 20 bases between. The CDR3 is CASSPRGDHRAPLHF. The CDR3 DNA is TGTGCCAGCAGCCCCCGCGGGGACCACCGGGCACCCCTCCACTTT.

The chain recombines TRBV11-3 with TRBJ2-1; 13 nucleotides match TRBD2. The CDR3 sequence is 15 residues long. Germline V gene lookup returns CDR1 SGHNT and CDR2 YENEEA. J lost 4 bases, V lost 5 bases, and 2 bases had no gene match. Written as DNA, the CDR3 is TGTGCCAGCAGCCGACTAGCGGGGGGTTACAATGAGCAGTTCTTC. Amino acids: CASSRLAGGYNEQFF. The whole variable domain, remainder taken from reference TRBV11-3 and TRBJ2-1, is EAGVVQSPRYKIIEKKQPVAFWCNPISGHNTLYWYLQNLGQGPELLIRYENEEAVDDSQLPKDRFSAERLKGVDSTLKIQPAELGDSAVYLCASSRLAGGYNEQFFGPGTRLTVL.

A note on this clone: A read error may produce the germline difference seen at one junction end. V is TRBV7-7 and J is TRBJ2-1, with 8 bases matching TRBD2. Germline V lookup: CDR1 SSHAT, CDR2 FNYEAQ (reference sequence). The CDR3 is 16 amino acids. As DNA, the CDR3 is TGTGCTAGCAGCCCCCGGTCGGGACTAGGTCTGGGTGAGCAGTTCTTC. This gives the protein CASSPRSGLGLGEQFF.

The chain joins TRBV9 to TRBJ1-3, with TRBD1 matching over 10 bases. The germline V gene has CDR1 SGDLS and CDR2 YYNGEE. CDR3 length: 19 residues. With 2 bases clipped from V and 3 bases from J, the junction kept 14 bases outside the gene matches. In DNA form, the CDR3 reads TGTGCCAGCAGCGTCACGTCCCGACAGGGGGCGATGAGTGGAAACACCATATATTTT. It is translated as CASSVTSRQGAMSGNTIYF.

The chain couples TRBV6-2 or TRBV6-3 to TRBJ2-5, with 7 bases matching TRBD2. Trimming at V came to 5 bases and at J to 12 bases, leaving 6 bases not matched to a gene. The CDR3 length is 11 residues. Germline lookup yields CDR1 MNHEY and CDR2 SVGEGT. CDR3: CASSPKREKYF. CDR3 in DNA: TGTGCCAGCAGTCCAAAGCGGGAAAAGTACTTC.

The rearrangement joins TRBV2 to TRBJ1-4; 7 positions agree with TRBD1. The CDR3 runs to 14 residues. In germline, CDR1 is SNHLY, CDR2 FYNNEI. V shed 7 bases and J 8 bases; nucleotides not matched to a gene: 10. This CDR3 reads CASNRDSPREKLFF. In nucleotides, the CDR3 is TGTGCCAGCAACCGGGACAGTCCCCGGGAAAAACTGTTTTTT.

The rearrangement uses TRBV7-2 and TRBJ2-5, with D perhaps matching TRBD2 (7 bases). This CDR3 spans 13 amino acids. Germline V gives CDR1 SGHTA, CDR2 FQGNSA. V lost 4 bases to trimming and J lost 7 bases, with 13 bases between them. CDR3 sequence: CASSSLGGGTQYF. The CDR3 region has the DNA TGTGCCAGCAGCTCTCTAGGGGGGGGGACCCAGTACTTC.

V is TRBV19 and J is TRBJ1-1; a possible D gene is TRBD1 (6 bases). V lost 5 bases and J lost 1, with 14 bases in between. Germline V gene data show CDR1 as LNHDA and CDR2 as SQIVND (reference sequence). The CDR3 extends over 15 amino acids. The CDR3 here is CASSGSQGTNTEAFF. CDR3 sequence (DNA): TGTGCCAGTAGTGGTAGCCAGGGGACGAACACTGAAGCTTTCTTT.

The gene calls are TRBV9 and TRBJ1-5; D is possibly TRBD1 (6 bases). This CDR3 has 14 residues. The V and J ends lost 5 bases and 5 bases respectively, with 14 bases between them. Germline values: CDR1 SGDLS, CDR2 YYNGEE. Here the CDR3 DNA reads TGTGCCAGCAGACCACAGGGCCCCCATCAGCCCCAGCATTTT. Amino acids: CASRPQGPHQPQHF.

The chain combines TRBV6-5 with TRBJ1-2; TRBD1 might be the D (5 bases). From germline, CDR1 is MNHEY and CDR2 SVGAGI. V was shortened by 5 bases and J by 4 bases, with 17 bases between the two germline ends. CDR3 size: 15 residues. The CDR3 sequence: CASSPPQGGSYGYTF. Here the CDR3 DNA reads TGTGCCAGCAGTCCCCCGCAGGGAGGGAGCTATGGCTACACCTTC.

This chain links TRBV9 with TRBJ2-2; tentative D call: TRBD1 (5 bases). Germline V gene lookup returns CDR1 SGDLS and CDR2 YYNGEE. V was cut by 2 bases and J by 4 bases, with 12 bases left in between. The CDR3 runs 15 residues. The CDR3 bases are TGTGCCAGCAGCGTGTCAGGGCGGACCACCGGGGAGCTGTTTTTT. This sequence encodes CASSVSGRTTGELFF.

V is TRBV29-1 and J is TRBJ1-2; D is uncertain. The CDR3 is 14 residues long. V was pared by 5 bases and J by 6 bases, with 19 bases between. Germline assignment: CDR1 SQVTM and CDR2 ANQGSEA. The CDR3 DNA sequence: TGCAGCGTTCAACAGACCACTTCTGGGCATGGCTACACCTTC. As protein: CSVQQTTSGHGYTF.

The chain carries TRBV11-2 and TRBJ2-1; 7 positions match TRBD1. CDR3 length equals 13 residues. Per germline, CDR1 SGHAT and CDR2 FQNNGV. The V segment lost 5 bases and the J segment 11 bases; nucleotides outside the gene matches: 9. As DNA, the CDR3 is TGTGCCAGCAGCCAGGGGGTCCTTGAGCAGCAGTTCTTC. This gives the protein CASSQGVLEQQFF.

The genes are TRBV21-1 and TRBJ2-1; the DNA was not compared with TRBD2, the D call given in the table. TRBV21-1 has pseudogene status. The CDR3 consists of 16 residues. CDR3 sequence (DNA): TGTGCCAGCAGCCCAGGAGGGGAGGGGGGCCACAATGAGCAGTTCTTC. It yields the protein CASSPGGEGGHNEQFF.

The V call is TRBV19, the J call TRBJ1-1, with no clear D. V lost 4 bases and J lost 7, with 16 bases in between. The CDR3 is 14 residues long. In germline, CDR1 is LNHDA, CDR2 SQIVND (reference sequence). Here the CDR3 DNA reads TGTGCCAGTAGTACCTCGGTGTGGGCCGTTGAAGCTTTCTTT. It yields the protein CASSTSVWAVEAFF. The full variable domain, with the rest looked up from reference TRBV19 and TRBJ1-1, is DGGITQSPKYLFRKEGQNVTLSCEQNLNHDAMYWYRQDPGQGLRLIYYSQIVNDFQKGDIAEGYSVSREKKESFPLTVTSAQKNPTAFYLCASSTSVWAVEAFFGQGTRLTVV.

The chain has TRBV3-1 (or the pseudogene TRBV3-2) and TRBJ2-1; TRBD2 matches at 8 bases. Losses at the gene ends were 2 bases for V and 10 bases for J; bases not matched to a gene: 10. CDR1 and CDR2 from the germline V gene are LGHDT and YNNKEL (reference sequence). The CDR3 spans 15 residues. CDR3 protein: CASSQRWGRLAEQFF. CDR3 DNA sequence: TGTGCCAGCAGCCAAAGGTGGGGACGACTAGCGGAGCAGTTCTTC.

V and J are TRBV7-8 and TRBJ2-1; a possible D gene is TRBD2 (5 bases). The V end was cut by 3 bases, the J end by 4 bases, with 19 bases between. This CDR3 region has 17 residues. The germline CDR1 and CDR2 sequences are SGHVS and FQNEAQ. The CDR3 region is CASSLRPTSLMYNEQFF. DNA for the CDR3: TGTGCCAGCAGCTTGCGCCCCACTAGTCTTATGTACAATGAGCAGTTCTTC.

CDR3 sequence: CATDRGGSGGNTIYF. The CDR3 bases are TGTGCCACCGACCGAGGAGGGTCTGGTGGAAACACCATATATTTT. The J gene is TRBJ1-3, the V gene TRBV10-3, with D uncertain. CDR3 length: 15 residues. Germline V gene lookup returns CDR1 ENHRY and CDR2 SYGVKD. V lost 10 bases and J 3 bases, leaving 19 bases between the germline ends.

The chain carries TRBV27 and TRBJ2-1; D might be TRBD1 (5 bases). CDR3 size: 14 residues. From germline, CDR1 is MNHEY and CDR2 SMNVEV (reference sequence). Trimming took 5 bases from V and 6 from J, leaving 14 bases between them. DNA of the CDR3: TGTGCCAGCAGTCCGAGGCCTAGGGGCAATGAGCAGTTCTTC. This encodes CASSPRPRGNEQFF.

V and J are TRBV5-1 and TRBJ2-1; 7 nucleotides agree with TRBD1. Germline V CDR1 and CDR2: SGHRS, YFSETQ. The CDR3 totals 16 residues. The V and J ends lost 4 bases and 0 bases, in that order; junction bases with no gene match: 7. The CDR3 is CASSLPGQASYNEQFF. For the CDR3, the DNA is TGCGCCAGCAGCCTCCCCGGACAGGCCTCCTACAATGAGCAGTTCTTC.

The chain combines TRBV15 with TRBJ2-1, with a tentative D call TRBD2 (6 bases). Germline V gene data show CDR1 as LNHNV and CDR2 as YYDKDF (reference sequence). CDR3 length equals 12 residues. Trimming removed 11 bases from V and 1 base from J, with 9 bases in between. CDR3 in DNA: TGTGCCTCTAGCGCATCCTACAATGAGCAGTTCTTC. It encodes CASSASYNEQFF.

This chain links TRBV29-1 with TRBJ1-1; 7 nucleotides align to TRBD1. Looked up from germline, CDR1 is SQVTM and CDR2 is ANQGSEA. This CDR3 comprises 16 residues. With 6 bases clipped from V and 1 base from J, the junction kept 14 bases outside the gene matches. Here the CDR3 DNA reads TGCAGCGTCCGACCCCCCCGCGCAGGGGGGAACACTGAAGCTTTCTTT. Translating it yields CSVRPPRAGGNTEAFF.

This clone was counted once. The V call is TRBV3-1 (or the pseudogene TRBV3-2), the J call TRBJ1-4; D remains unclear. V was pared by 4 bases and J by 0 bases, with 15 bases between. The germline CDR1 and CDR2 sequences are LGHDT and YNNKEL (reference sequence). The CDR3 covers 17 residues. The chain's CDR3 is CASSPTPRLSTNEKLFF. The DNA of the CDR3 is TGTGCCAGCAGCCCAACCCCGCGGCTCTCAACTAATGAAAAACTGTTTTTT.

The genes are TRBV28 and TRBJ2-3; 10 bases align to TRBD2. CDR1 is MDHEN, CDR2 SYDVKM, per germline. The V gene end was trimmed by 6 bases and the J gene end by 1 base; junction bases not matched to a gene: 10. The length of the CDR3 is 17 residues. DNA of the CDR3: TGTGCCAGCAGCCTAGCCGGACTAGCGGCTGGCACAGATACGCAGTATTTT. Its translation is CASSLAGLAAGTDTQYF.